This T cell receptor (beta chain) was identified in a study of shared T cell receptors in the human thymus. This clone was found once. Method: immunoSEQ multiplex PCR; TCRdb's copy keeps in-frame clones and lacks some. Of roughly 560,000 clones listed, around 82% are singletons. The CDR3 is 17 amino acids. V was clipped by 5 bases and J by 0 bases; unmatched bases: 7. From germline, CDR1 is SGHTA and CDR2 FQGNSA. These data also featured in a second study, about human thymus T cells.

This clonotype originated in a boy in the first two years of life with a congenital heart defect. Source material: thymocytes. The chain combines TRBV7-2 with TRBJ2-7, with 13 bases identical to TRBD2. The CDR3 is CASSLGLAGMTSYEQYF. The DNA of the CDR3 is TGTGCCAGCAGCCTGGGACTAGCGGGAATGACCTCCTACGAGCAGTACTTC. Variable domain in full (rest from reference TRBV7-2 and TRBJ2-7): GAGVSQSPSNKVTEKGKDVELRCDPISGHTALYWYRQSLGQGLEFLIYFQGNSAPDKSGLPSDRFSAERTGGSVSTLTIQRTQQEDSAVYLCASSLGLAGMTSYEQYFGPGTRLTVT.